This T cell receptor (beta chain) is from a study of blood T cell repertoires in COVID-19. Overall study: The United States, Italy and Spain were the sources of the acute and convalescent COVID-19 samples. Sample material is recorded as cDNA or gDNA derived from T cells, B-cell-depleted T cells, or PBMCs.

Original processing methods: Scientists estimated how many nucleated cells there were by amplifying reference gene primers. Assay: immunoSEQ multiplex PCR; the TCRdb copy retains only in-frame clones and omits some. Clone size and the V and J calls come from that table; the DNA yielded D and trimming. The sample has hundreds of thousands of clones, 83% seen once. CDR1 and CDR2 from the germline V gene are MDHEN and SYDVKM. This CDR3 is 14 amino acids long. Trimming removed 6 bases from V and 2 bases from J, with 12 bases in between. Allocation to cohorts depended on clinical history reported by the participants.

The V and J genes are TRBV28 and TRBJ2-3, with a possible D match to TRBD1 (5 bases). The receptor was derived from a woman aged 50 to 60 who had been exposed to COVID-19. Sequencing was carried out using PBMCs or T cells enriched from blood (not recorded which). The CDR3 spells CASSSRQSTDTQYF. The CDR3, as DNA: TGTGCCAGCAGCTCTCGACAGTCCACAGATACGCAGTATTTT.